This T cell receptor beta chain is drawn from a study of beta chain features in type 1 diabetes (dated by TCRdb to about 2018). In terms of the full investigation: Mean age, gender distribution, total cell number and subset yield were not different between patients and healthy donors. Across all samples, about 110 million sorted cells were examined, and cell number per subset correlated strongly with RNA yield. The study compared TCRB repertoires of sorted circulating CD4+ T cell subsets between recently diagnosed type 1 diabetes patients and matched healthy donors. Regulatory and stem cell-like memory subsets were obtained from only 8 patients and about eight healthy donors, while naive and central memory subsets were obtained from all 28 donors.

For this clone: Its antigen is currently not known. No base qualities exist here, and no much larger clone lies one base off it.

From the germline V gene, CDR1 is MGHDK and CDR2 is SYGVNS. The CDR3 spans 15 residues, from the cysteine through the phenylalanine. Only the CDR3 DNA is retained, 45 bases long and in frame from the first base. V loses 0 bases, J loses 6 bases, and the germline ends lie 12 bases apart. Overall study outcomes, separate from this receptor: Because cDNA was sequenced instead of genomic DNA, activated cells with high expression could be over-represented, although the groups did not differ in activation or CD3 levels. Only small numbers of individuals were included in the HLA sub-analyses, which left unresolved whether HLA type had any influence on TCRB rearrangement. Naive, central memory and regulatory TCRB repertoires appeared to be more similar among patients than among healthy donors. Shorter templates might be favored by PCR, yet because patient and control samples were amplified and corrected together, any such skew would affect both groups equally. A moderate but significant shortening of TCRB CDR3 length was observed in type 1 diabetes patients in all four CD4+ subsets. Patients with type 1 diabetes made fewer insertions and deleted more nucleotides at VDJ recombination sites, implying thymic rearrangement abnormalities.

The entire amount of isolated RNA was reverse transcribed using the High Capacity cDNA Reverse Transcription Kit, so the sequenced TCRB transcripts were expressed ones. Naive, central memory and regulatory T cell samples underwent deep immunoSEQ sequencing, averaging around 3.6 million total reads per sample. After sorted cells were lysed in RLT buffer, RNA was extracted with DNase-treated RNeasy Micro or Mini kits, with the choice depending on cell number. To prevent cross-contamination, each cell subset was processed individually, whereas patient and healthy donor samples were processed jointly. Using the immunoSEQ multiplex PCR, TCRB sequences were amplified from cDNA into 87-bp fragments spanning the CDR3 region. The amplicons were sequenced using the Illumina HiSeq platform. Regarding the original processing steps: Synthetic template baselines were used to correct PCR bias computationally, reads within Hamming distance 2 were collapsed together, and singletons that could not be merged were discarded. Reads were aligned against IMGT so that V, D and J genes, CDR3 length and insertions or deletions at six rearrangement sites could be assigned. Clonotype counts were normalized to sorted cell number within each subset before computing true diversity and Gini coefficients with the tcR R package. The overlap coefficient, calculated on TCRB nucleotide sequences, was used to quantify repertoire sharing. What TCRdb holds here is the immuneACCESS table cut down to in-frame rearrangements. Part of the clones is not present; checked against another copy, under half of the missing clones reflect an unresolved V gene, and the others are unexplained. The V and J calls and clone size were taken over from that table, and D and trimming were inferred from the DNA. This sample is represented by tens of thousands of clones; about 51% of them were singletons. 2.1% of the sample rests with the top ten.

Each donor gave one peripheral blood draw, approximately 110 mL on average, collected into heparinised tubes. Naive, central memory, regulatory and stem cell-like memory CD4+ T cells were sorted on a BD FACSAria II using a panel including CD45RO, CCR7, CD25, CD127, CD95 and CD27. Purity was above 95% for every sorted population. Right away, PBMCs were isolated by Lymphoprep density gradient centrifugation and were stained directly, with no culture step. So that batch effects would be minimized, each experiment stained and sorted samples in pairs, pairing one healthy donor with one patient. This clonotype was obtained from a young woman in good health. The sequenced sample consisted of Tregs from blood. The cell subset or site label, read with the paper, signifies: regulatory CD4+ T cells. This chain joins TRBV25-1 to TRBJ2-1; the D gene is perhaps TRBD2, on 5 matching bases. The CDR3 in this case is CASSEYDYSSNEQFF. The DNA sequence is given as TGTGCCAGCAGTGAATATGACTACTCTAGCAATGAGCAGTTCTTC.